One sample yielded the 29 T cell receptor beta chains listed below, sequenced in a study of T cell responses to AZD1222 COVID-19 vaccine. Profiled with immunoSEQ multiplex PCR; TCRdb holds only in-frame clones, not every one. The sample shows roughly 100,000 clones, 87% of them seen only once. The material sequenced was peripheral blood, taken 28 days after the second AZD1222 dose. These receptors all come from an adult who received the AZD1222 COVID-19 vaccine.

The chain is built from TRBV19 and TRBJ2-2, with 8 positions matching TRBD1. CDR1 is LNHDA and CDR2 is SQIVND in the germline V gene (reference sequence). The CDR3 runs 16 residues. The V segment lost 3 bases and the J segment 4 bases; nucleotides outside the gene matches: 7. The CDR3 DNA reads TGTGCCAGTAGTATCACCAGGGGGCTGGGCACCGGGGAGCTGTTTTTT. Encoded protein: CASSITRGLGTGELFF.

This clone has just a few counts. The chain links TRBV5-1 to TRBJ2-3; D is unresolved. This CDR3 has 14 amino acids. Germline-derived CDR1 and CDR2 are SGHRS and YFSETQ. Trimming removed 7 bases from V and 0 bases from J, with 12 bases in between. CDR3: CASLKATSTDTQYF. The CDR3 nucleotides are TGCGCCAGCCTCAAGGCAACTAGCACAGATACGCAGTATTTT.

The chain uses TRBV5-3 and TRBJ1-5; the D is unclear. TRBV5-3 is annotated as an ORF whose role is uncertain. Trimming cost V 1 base and J 0 bases, with 26 bases left between them. The CDR3 runs to 21 residues. The CDR3 DNA follows: TGTGCCAGAAGCTTGTGGGGTGCCCATGCCCACAGAGGCAATAGCAATCAGCCCCAGCATTTT. It encodes CARSLWGAHAHRGNSNQPQHF.

V and J are TRBV4-3 and TRBJ1-2; D not certain. Trimming took off 0 bases at V and 2 bases at J, with 10 bases between the two ends. The CDR3 extends over 15 amino acids. Germline V gene sequence: CDR1 LGHNA, CDR2 YSLEER. Here the CDR3 reads CASSQDGRTNYGYTF. As DNA, the CDR3 is TGCGCCAGCAGCCAAGATGGACGGACGAACTATGGCTACACCTTC.

The V call is TRBV5-1, the J call TRBJ2-3, with D uncertain. The CDR3 totals 15 residues. V shed 0 bases and J shed 0 bases, with 8 bases lying between them. The V gene's germline CDR1 is SGHRS and CDR2 YFSETQ. For the CDR3, the DNA is TGCGCCAGCAGCTTGGGTACTACTAGCACAGATACGCAGTATTTT. This encodes CASSLGTTSTDTQYF.

This rearrangement joins TRBV28 to TRBJ2-4; 14 bases agree with TRBD2. The germline gives CDR1 MDHEN, CDR2 SYDVKM. CDR3 length: 13 amino acids. The V and J ends lost 5 bases and 11 bases, in that order; junction bases with no gene match: 2. The CDR3 bases are TGTGCCAGCAGTCCGGGACTAGCGGGAGTTCAGTACTTC. This translates into CASSPGLAGVQYF.

This clone was recorded once. The rearrangement links TRBV4-3 to TRBJ1-2, with TRBD1 matching over 9 bases. V dropped 2 bases and J dropped 8; count of bases not matched to a gene: 6. Germline CDR1 and CDR2: LGHNA and YSLEER. The CDR3 has 14 residues. The CDR3 DNA follows: TGCGCCAGCAGCCAAACACAGGGGGCGGGAGGCTACACCTTC. Translating gives CASSQTQGAGGYTF.

The chain has TRBV28 and TRBJ2-1; 8 bases fit TRBD1. Germline V gene data show CDR1 as MDHEN and CDR2 as SYDVKM. Trimming removed 4 bases from V and 5 bases from J; junction bases left unmatched: 13. CDR3 length: 17 residues. The CDR3 nucleotides read TGTGCCAGCAGTTCTCGTACTCGACAGGGGTTCCACAATGAGCAGTTCTTC. It is translated as CASSSRTRQGFHNEQFF.

Concerning this clone itself: The junction does not match germline at one end; this may be a read error. The gene calls are TRBV2 and TRBJ2-2; 16 nucleotides match TRBD2. The germline gives CDR1 SNHLY, CDR2 FYNNEI. The CDR3 runs 18 residues. CDR3 sequence (DNA): TGTGCCCGCAGCGGCTATGGGACTAGCGGGGGGGTCCCCGGGGAGCTGTTTTTT. Its protein product is CARSGYGTSGGVPGELFF.

The chain couples TRBV27 to TRBJ1-6; D call uncertain. This CDR3 is 16 amino acids long. Looked up from germline, CDR1 is MNHEY and CDR2 is SMNVEV (reference sequence). With 7 bases removed from V and 4 bases from J, the gap between germline ends came to 17 bases. Here the CDR3 reads CASTPRSGLYNSPLHF. The CDR3 DNA follows: TGTGCCAGCACACCACGGTCCGGGTTGTATAATTCACCCCTCCACTTT.

The chain combines TRBV7-8 with TRBJ2-5; 9 bases are shared with TRBD2. CDR3 length equals 14 residues. The V gene's germline CDR1 is SGHVS and CDR2 FQNEAQ. The trim removed 5 bases at V and 1 base at J, leaving 2 bases unmatched. This chain's CDR3 is CASSISGGQETQYF. CDR3 nucleotide sequence: TGTGCCAGCAGCATTAGCGGGGGCCAAGAGACCCAGTACTTC.

This clone was detected only a few times. V is TRBV28 and J is TRBJ2-1; possible D gene TRBD2, 6 bases. CDR1 and CDR2 from the germline V gene are MDHEN and SYDVKM. The V end was cut by 4 bases, the J end by 3 bases, with 22 bases between. The CDR3 runs 18 residues. CDR3 DNA sequence: TGTGCCAGCAGTTCCCGGGAATCCGGGAGATGGGTCTACAATGAGCAGTTCTTC. Translated: CASSSRESGRWVYNEQFF. Together with reference TRBV28 and TRBJ2-1, the CDR3 gives the full variable domain: DVKVTQSSRYLVKRTGEKVFLECVQDMDHENMFWYRQDPGLGLRLIYFSYDVKMKEKGDIPEGYSVSREKKERFSLILESASTNQTSMYLCASSSRESGRWVYNEQFFGPGTRLTVL.

The V gene is TRBV2, the J gene TRBJ1-2; D may be TRBD1 (6 bases). The CDR3 loop spans 13 amino acids. Trimming took off 4 bases at V and 4 bases at J, with 10 bases between the two ends. Germline CDR1 and CDR2: SNHLY and FYNNEI. The CDR3 sequence is CASSGTGSYGYTF. In nucleotides, the CDR3 is TGTGCCAGCAGTGGTACAGGGTCCTATGGCTACACCTTC.

This clone was observed once. The V gene is TRBV18, the J gene TRBJ2-4; 10 nucleotides match TRBD1. The length of the CDR3 is 16 residues. The J segment lost 1 base and the V segment lost 0 bases, leaving 0 bases of the junction unmatched. Germline V CDR1 and CDR2: KGHSH, LQKENI. This chain's CDR3 is CASSPPGQGAKNIQYF. The CDR3, as DNA: TGTGCCAGCTCACCACCGGGACAGGGGGCCAAAAACATTCAGTACTTC.

The gene calls are TRBV2 and TRBJ2-3; the D is unclear. CDR1 and CDR2 (germline): SNHLY, FYNNEI. This CDR3 has 15 amino acids. V was clipped by 2 bases and J by 5 bases, with 14 bases between them. In DNA form, the CDR3 reads TGTGCCAGCAGTGAATCTTGGACGGGTGGAGATACGCAGTATTTT. Its translation is CASSESWTGGDTQYF.

The chain has TRBV5-4 and TRBJ1-3, with 8 positions matching TRBD1. Trimming cost V 5 bases and J 4 bases; bases outside gene matches: 8. Germline V gives CDR1 SGHNT, CDR2 YYREEE (reference sequence). The length of the CDR3 is 15 residues. The CDR3 here is CASSLQGAPGNTIYF. DNA for the CDR3: TGTGCCAGCAGTCTCCAGGGGGCGCCAGGAAACACCATATATTTT.

This sequence joins TRBV6-6 and TRBJ1-2; TRBD1 aligns across 7 bases. Germline V gene lookup returns CDR1 MNHNY and CDR2 SVGAGI (reference sequence). CDR3 length: 18 residues. The J segment lost 7 bases and the V segment lost 5 bases, leaving 22 bases of the junction unmatched. CDR3 residues: CASSLPTRDRDKGGGYTF. The CDR3 DNA follows: TGTGCCAGCAGTCTCCCGACTCGAGACAGGGACAAAGGGGGTGGCTACACCTTC.

The J gene is TRBJ2-3, the V gene TRBV7-6, with D perhaps TRBD1 (6 bases). Germline CDR1 reads SGHVS; CDR2 reads FNYEAQ. The CDR3 runs to 16 residues. V was cut by 1 base and J by 2 bases, with 13 bases left in between. CDR3 in amino acids: CASSLVSGVATDTQYF. The CDR3 coding sequence is TGTGCCAGCAGCTTAGTTTCAGGGGTTGCCACAGATACGCAGTATTTT.

This rearrangement joins TRBV28 to TRBJ1-2; D gene unclear. Germline loops: CDR1 MDHEN, CDR2 SYDVKM. CDR3 length: 14 residues. The ends were cut back, 2 bases at V and 7 bases at J, with 14 bases in the middle. CDR3 bases: TGTGCCAGCAGTTTACCTGGGGTACTCGTTGGCTACACCTTC. This gives the protein CASSLPGVLVGYTF.

This chain connects TRBV18 to TRBJ2-7; D ambiguous. This CDR3 comprises 14 residues. Germline CDR1 reads KGHSH; CDR2 reads LQKENI. Trimming left V 3 bases short and J 0 bases short, with 9 bases between. The CDR3 DNA sequence: TGTGCCAGCTCACCGGGTCTAGTCTCCTACGAGCAGTACTTC. Its protein product is CASSPGLVSYEQYF.

This chain links TRBV7-2 with TRBJ1-6; D uncertain. The CDR3 runs to 15 residues. Germline V CDR1 and CDR2: SGHTA, FQGNSA. V shed 2 bases and J shed 7 bases, with 12 bases lying between them. CDR3 protein: CASSLIGAGNSPLHF. CDR3 DNA sequence: TGTGCCAGCAGCTTAATAGGTGCGGGAAATTCACCCCTCCACTTT.

The CDR3 loop reads CAWSVLVNTEAFF. The CDR3 DNA follows: TGTGCCTGGAGTGTACTTGTAAACACTGAAGCTTTCTTT. This sequence joins TRBV30 and TRBJ1-1; no reliable D call. Germline CDR1 is GTSNPN and CDR2 is SVGIG (reference sequence). CDR3 size: 13 residues. Trimming took off 0 bases at V and 2 bases at J, with 7 bases between the two ends.

This chain joins TRBV7-2 and TRBJ1-1; D is unresolved. Trimming pared 5 bases from V and 1 base from J, leaving 8 bases between. This CDR3 contains 13 residues. CDR1 and CDR2 (germline): SGHTA, FQGNSA. The CDR3 DNA reads as TGTGCCAGCAGCCCCACCCAGAACACTGAAGCTTTCTTT. Translated, it gives CASSPTQNTEAFF.

This rearrangement joins TRBV29-1 to TRBJ2-5, with D perhaps matching TRBD1 or TRBD2 (7 bases each). Germline assignment: CDR1 SQVTM and CDR2 ANQGSEA. The CDR3 is 16 amino acids. Trimming pared 0 bases from V and 1 base from J, leaving 15 bases between. CDR3 bases: TGCAGCGTTGAAGATTGGGAGGGGGCTTTCCAAGAGACCCAGTACTTC. Encoded protein: CSVEDWEGAFQETQYF.

The V and J genes are TRBV21-1 and TRBJ1-1; the table's D call TRBD1 went unverified against the DNA. TRBV21-1 constitutes a pseudogene. The CDR3 has 18 residues. CDR3 sequence (DNA): TGTGCCAGCAGCAAACCCTTGGACAGGGGGCTTCTGAACACTGAAGCTTTCTTT. It translates to CASSKPLDRGLLNTEAFF.

The chain uses TRBV19 and TRBJ1-5; the match to TRBD1 covers 7 bases. CDR1 is LNHDA, CDR2 SQIVND, per germline (reference sequence). The CDR3 runs to 16 residues. V was clipped by 5 bases and J by 1 base; unmatched bases: 8. The CDR3 spells CASSSTTGLSNQPQHF. CDR3 coding DNA: TGTGCCAGTAGTTCAACGACAGGGTTAAGCAATCAGCCCCAGCATTTT.

The chain employs TRBV5-4 and TRBJ2-1, with a tentative D call TRBD1 (6 bases). This CDR3 contains 15 residues. The ends were cut back, 6 bases at V and 1 base at J, with 14 bases in the middle. Germline V CDR1 and CDR2: SGHNT, YYREEE (reference sequence). The CDR3 region is CASTMGHTSYNEQFF. In DNA, the CDR3 is TGTGCCAGCACCATGGGACATACATCCTACAATGAGCAGTTCTTC.

This sequence joins TRBV3-1 (or the pseudogene TRBV3-2) and TRBJ1-2, with 8 bases that match TRBD1. The CDR3 has 12 amino acids. With 6 bases clipped from V and 9 bases from J, the junction kept 6 bases outside the gene matches. CDR1 LGHDT and CDR2 YNNKEL come from the germline V gene (reference sequence). The CDR3 sequence: CASRATGDSYTF. DNA for the CDR3: TGTGCCAGCAGGGCGACAGGGGATAGCTACACCTTC.

The chain couples TRBV3-1 (or the pseudogene TRBV3-2) to TRBJ1-1; D remains ambiguous. The CDR3 consists of 14 residues. Germline V gene data show CDR1 as LGHDT and CDR2 as YNNKEL (reference sequence). Trimming stripped 4 bases from V and 1 base from J, with 10 bases between. The CDR3 region has the DNA TGTGCCAGCAGCCGCAAAGTGGGGAACACTGAAGCTTTCTTT. Translating gives CASSRKVGNTEAFF.